Listed below are T cell receptor beta chains from one sample, sequenced in a study of blood T cell repertoires in COVID-19. The data were produced by immunoSEQ multiplex PCR, yet TCRdb's version contains in-frame clones alone and is incomplete. The sample has fewer than 100,000 clones, about 80% seen once. Sequenced sample: peripheral blood. The receptors were sampled from a woman between 65 and 79 years old with acute or convalescent COVID-19. The CDR3 runs from the conserved cysteine through the conserved F or W. A D gene is named only where the DNA matches it firmly. Some rows mark clone size as missing; the rest say once, few, many or name a class of expanded clone.

TRBV18,TRBJ1-3,-,-,TGTGCCAGCTCACCACCGACAACTTTTTTGACAGGCGGAAACACCATATATTTT,CASSPPTTFLTGGNTIYF
TRBV4-1,TRBJ2-7,-,TRBD1,TGCGCCAGCAGCCAAGAGCGTTACAGGGGCTACGAGCAGTACTTC,CASSQERYRGYEQYF
TRBV28,TRBJ2-7,-,TRBD1,TGTGCCAGCAACGACAGGGTTTACTCGGGCGAGCAGTACTTC,CASNDRVYSGEQYF
TRBV7-9,TRBJ1-2,few,TRBD1,TGTGCCAGCAGCACTTGGGACAGACCTAACTATGGCTACACCTTC,CASSTWDRPNYGYTF
TRBV4-2,TRBJ2-1,-,TRBD2,TGTGCCAGCAGCCAAGATTGGTCTAGCGGGGGCTTAAATGAGCAGTTCTTC,CASSQDWSSGGLNEQFF
TRBV28,TRBJ1-3,-,TRBD1,TGTGCCAGCAGTTTACTTACGCAGGGGGCGCGGGGAAACACCATATATTTT,CASSLLTQGARGNTIYF
TRBV7-9,TRBJ2-7,-,TRBD2,TGTGCCAGCAGCAAACGGGAGGCCTACGAGCAGTACTTC,CASSKREAYEQYF
TRBV10-2,TRBJ2-3,-,TRBD2,TGCGCCAGCAGTGTCAGCAACGGGGGGGCTGGCACAGATACGCAGTATTTT,CASSVSNGGAGTDTQYF
TRBV7-5,TRBJ2-1,-,-,TGTGTCAGAAGCCCACGGGAGAACTTAGGGCGTGCCCTCTACAATGAGCAGTTCTTC,CVRSPRENLGRALYNEQFF
TRBV2,TRBJ2-3,-,TRBD2,TGTGCCAGCAGTGAAGCGCTTTCTGGGTCTAGCGGAAACACAGATACGCAGTATTTT,CASSEALSGSSGNTDTQYF
TRBV9,TRBJ2-1,few,TRBD1,TGTGCCAGCAGCGTCATTTCAGGGGGCCTTTACAATGAGCAGTTCTTC,CASSVISGGLYNEQFF
TRBV19,TRBJ1-2,-,-,TGTGCCAGTAGTCAGGGTCCCGTCTACACCTTC,CASSQGPVYTF
TRBV20-1,TRBJ2-7,-,-,TGCAGTGCTCCAGGGGCCGTCGGGCAGTACTTC,CSAPGAVGQYF
TRBV6-5,TRBJ2-3,-,TRBD2,TGTGCCAGCAGTTACGGTGCTAGCGGGAGTTGGGATACGCAGTATTTT,CASSYGASGSWDTQYF
TRBV9,TRBJ2-1,-,-,TGTGCCAGCAGCTTCACAGGGAATGAGCAGTTCTTC,CASSFTGNEQFF
TRBV11-2,TRBJ2-5,-,-,TGTGCCAGCAGCCGAAGTGGGGAGTTTCGAGAGACCCAGTACTTC,CASSRSGEFRETQYF
TRBV30,TRBJ2-7,-,-,TGTGCCTGGAGTCGGGGAAGCTCCTACGAGCAGTACTTC,CAWSRGSSYEQYF
TRBV25-1,TRBJ1-4,-,TRBD1,TGTGCCAGCAGGGACAGGGGAAATGAAAAACTGTTTTTT,CASRDRGNEKLFF
TRBV27,TRBJ2-5,-,-,TGTGCCAGCAGTTTATTGGGGCGGCAAGAGACCCAGTACTTC,CASSLLGRQETQYF
TRBV24-1,TRBJ1-4,-,TRBD1,TGTGCCACCAGTGATTCCTCCGGGACAGGGGTGGAAAAACTGTTTTTT,CATSDSSGTGVEKLFF
TRBV19,TRBJ2-2,few,TRBD1,TGTGCCAGTAGTCCCCGGCGACAGGGGGCATACACCGGGGAGCTGTTTTTT,CASSPRRQGAYTGELFF
TRBV5-1,TRBJ2-2,many,TRBD2,TGCGCCAGCAGCTCGGCGGGAGATCGGACCGGGGAGCTGTTTTTT,CASSSAGDRTGELFF
TRBV21-1,TRBJ1-5,once,-,TGTGCCAGCAGCGGTGTTACGCGGGTGAGCAATCAGCCCCAGCATTTT,CASSGVTRVSNQPQHF
TRBV11-2,TRBJ1-4,few,-,TGTGCCAGCAGCTTCACTCCTGGGGGGGGGCGAACTAATGAAAAACTGTTTTTT,CASSFTPGGGRTNEKLFF
TRBV5-1,TRBJ1-1,-,-,TGCGCCAGCAGCCGACAACTCATGAACACTGAAGCTTTCTTT,CASSRQLMNTEAFF
TRBV9,TRBJ2-3,-,TRBD2,TGTGCCAGCAGCGTAGTTAGCGGGAGTGGTGATACGCAGTATTTT,CASSVVSGSGDTQYF
TRBV6-5,TRBJ2-7,once,-,TGTGCCAGCAAGCGGAGGCCCAACTCCTACGAGCAGTACTTC,CASKRRPNSYEQYF
TRBV5-1,TRBJ2-1,once,TRBD2,TGCGCCAGCAGCCAAGGACTAGCGGGAACCGCTGAGCAGTTCTTC,CASSQGLAGTAEQFF
TRBV29-1,TRBJ1-5,-,TRBD1,TGCAGCGTTCAACAGGGGACTCAGCCCCAGCATTTT,CSVQQGTQPQHF
TRBV11-2,TRBJ2-3,few,-,TGTGCCAGCAGCTTAGCAGGGGGCACAGATACGCAGTATTTT,CASSLAGGTDTQYF
TRBV5-5,TRBJ2-3,-,-,TGTGCCAGCAGCCCCCGTTTCACAGATACGCAGTATTTT,CASSPRFTDTQYF
TRBV9,TRBJ2-7,few,TRBD1,TGTGCCAGCAGCCGGGACAGCGGCTACGAGCAGTACTTC,CASSRDSGYEQYF
TRBV20-1,TRBJ2-3,-,TRBD2,TGCAGTGCTAGTTCCCCCGGGAGCGGGAGGGCGAGCACAGATACGCAGTATTTT,CSASSPGSGRASTDTQYF
TRBV2,TRBJ2-1,once,TRBD2,TGTGCCAGCAGTGAAAGGATCGGACTAGCGGAGAACAATGAGCAGTTCTTC,CASSERIGLAENNEQFF
TRBV19,TRBJ1-1,few,TRBD1,TGTGCCAGTAGTGTTCGACAGGGCTCTGAAGCTTTCTTT,CASSVRQGSEAFF
TRBV7-6,TRBJ1-5,-,-,TGTGCCAGCTCCTACAGGGATGGCAATCAGCCCCAGCATTTT,CASSYRDGNQPQHF
TRBV28,TRBJ2-7,-,TRBD2,TGTGCCAGCAGTCCCCCGGGTAGCGGGAGTTACGAGCAGTACTTC,CASSPPGSGSYEQYF
TRBV5-1,TRBJ2-3,-,-,TGCGCCAGCAGCTTGGTCGGGTCCACAGGCGGAGATACGCAGTATTTT,CASSLVGSTGGDTQYF
TRBV5-4,TRBJ2-7,once,-,TGTGCCAGCAGCTCGAAGGGGGTTTCTGCCTACGAGCAGTACTTC,CASSSKGVSAYEQYF
TRBV6-5,TRBJ2-5,few,-,TGTGCCAGCAGTTATGGGTTAGGGGGGACCCAGTACTTC,CASSYGLGGTQYF
TRBV27,TRBJ1-5,-,-,TGTGCCAGTTCACAGGGACCCCATCAGCCCCAGCATTTT,CASSQGPHQPQHF
TRBV6-1,TRBJ1-5,-,-,TGTGCCAGCAGTGAGTGGGCAAGTCAGCCCCAGCATTTT,CASSEWASQPQHF
TRBV27,TRBJ2-3,-,TRBD2,TGTGCCAGCAGCCCCCTCTTACGGCGGGAGGGAGGGAATACGCAGTATTTT,CASSPLLRREGGNTQYF
TRBV28,TRBJ1-2,-,-,TGTGCCAGCAGTTCAGTCAGGGTGGTGGGCTTTGGCTACACCTTC,CASSSVRVVGFGYTF
TRBV6-1,TRBJ1-2,-,TRBD1,TGTGCCAGCAGTGAGCAGGGGGGCTATGGCTACACCTTC,CASSEQGGYGYTF
TRBV6-5,TRBJ2-7,-,TRBD1,TGTGCCAGCAGACCCGGACAGGGGGTATCCTACGAGCAGTACTTC,CASRPGQGVSYEQYF
TRBV6-5,TRBJ1-2,-,-,TGTGCCAGACCGCCTCCGGGAGGCTACACCTTC,CARPPPGGYTF
TRBV7-6,TRBJ1-3,once,-,TGTGCCAGCAGCTTAGAAGACGGGAGCTCTGGAAACACCATATATTTT,CASSLEDGSSGNTIYF
TRBV6-5,TRBJ2-5,-,-,TGTGCCAGCAGTTACTCGTCTAACCGGGAGACCCAGTACTTC,CASSYSSNRETQYF
TRBV30,TRBJ2-2,-,-,TGTGCCTGGAGTTTCTACACCGGGGAGCTGTTTTTT,CAWSFYTGELFF
TRBV7-9,TRBJ2-2,-,TRBD1,TGTGCCAGCAGCCCTGACAGGGCTGGCGCCGGGGAGCTGTTTTTT,CASSPDRAGAGELFF
TRBV28,TRBJ1-2,-,-,TGTGCCAGCAGTTTATACGGGGGGTTAGGTCGGTATGGCTACACCTTC,CASSLYGGLGRYGYTF
TRBV7-9,TRBJ2-7,few,TRBD2,TGTGCCAGCAGCGACCTAGCGGGAGCTGACGAGCAGTACTTC,CASSDLAGADEQYF